Sequencing of this TCR beta chain was carried out in a study of blood T cell repertoires in COVID-19. Study-level information: COVID-19 samples from acute and convalescent phases originated in the United States, Italy and Spain. PBMCs, B-cell-depleted T cells, or T cells were the source of the cDNA or gDNA that made up the material.

This CDR3 is built from 15 residues. Between the trimmed V and J ends, which lost 0 bases and 1 base, there was a span of 9 bases. Germline values: CDR1 KGHSH, CDR2 LQKENI. As handled by the study authors: Reference gene primers were amplified, and this amplification served to estimate nucleated cell counts. Produced via immunoSEQ multiplex PCR; TCRdb's table is partial and in-frame only. V, J and clone size reflect that table, while D and trimming were determined from the DNA. This table has fewer than 250,000 clones, about 88% appearing once. The TCR was taken from a woman aged 55-69 years with acute or convalescent COVID-19. The sample taken for sequencing was peripheral blood. This chain joins TRBV18 and TRBJ1-1, with D uncertain. The chain's CDR3 is CASSPPERTNTEAFF. As DNA, the CDR3 is TGTGCCAGCTCACCACCGGAGCGAACGAACACTGAAGCTTTCTTT.